This T cell receptor (beta chain) was sequenced in a study of T cell responses to AZD1222 COVID-19 vaccine. Germline CDR1 reads ENHRY; CDR2 reads SYGVKD. With 9 bases clipped from V and 1 base from J, the junction kept 5 bases outside the gene matches. This CDR3 has 13 residues. TCRdb's copy holds only in-frame clones and misses some; the assay was immunoSEQ multiplex PCR. The sample yields roughly 77,000 clones, nearly 90% seen once. The chain carries TRBV10-3 and TRBJ1-2; 7 bases are shared with TRBD1. The origin of this receptor is an adult in good health. Sequenced here: peripheral blood, sampled on day 0 of MenACWY control vaccination. The CDR3 bases are TGTGCCATAGGACAGGACCTTAACTATGGCTACACCTTC. Translating it yields CAIGQDLNYGYTF.